Listed here are 6 T cell receptor beta chains from one sample, sequenced in a study of cytomegalovirus exposure and HLA in healthy donors. Both 60 Vbeta primers and 13 Jbeta primers went into the PCR. Using immunoSEQ multiplex PCR, the repertoire was profiled, and TCRdb retains in-frame clones only, with some absent. The sample lists under 150,000 clones, roughly 62% seen once, with 4% to 5.5% in the top ten. Sequenced input: PBMCs. All receptors derive from a man aged 55-75 years in good health and CMV-seronegative.

The chain has TRBV5-1 and TRBJ2-3, with 8 bases lining up with TRBD1. Germline V gene lookup returns CDR1 SGHRS and CDR2 YFSETQ. V was clipped by 5 bases and J by 2 bases; unmatched bases: 10. The CDR3 spans 16 residues. The CDR3 region has the DNA TGCGCCAGCAGTCGGGGACAGGTGATTTCCACAGATACGCAGTATTTT. Its protein is CASSRGQVISTDTQYF.

V gene TRBV27 combines with J gene TRBJ2-5; 12 bases agree with TRBD2. The CDR3 is 13 amino acids. Germline CDR1 and CDR2: MNHEY and SMNVEV (reference sequence). V was clipped by 5 bases and J by 12 bases; unmatched bases: 7. CDR3 nucleotide sequence: TGTGCCAGCAGTCTAGGGACTAGCGGGTGGGAGTACTTC. This translates into CASSLGTSGWEYF.

The chain uses TRBV7-3 and TRBJ2-7; 8 bases line up with TRBD1. The CDR3 runs to 14 residues. V lost 5 bases, J lost 6 bases, and 9 bases stayed unmatched. Germline-derived CDR1 and CDR2 are SGHTA and FQGTGA. The DNA for the CDR3 is TGTGCCAGCAGCCTCCAGACAGGGACAGGCGAGCAGTACTTC. It translates to CASSLQTGTGEQYF.

This clone appeared a few times. This rearrangement joins TRBV5-1 to TRBJ2-6, with D possibly being TRBD2 (6 bases). The CDR3 contains 16 residues. CDR1 and CDR2 (germline): SGHRS, YFSETQ. Trimming shortened V by 1 base and J by 4 bases, and 12 bases separated the two germline ends. CDR3 bases: TGCGCCAGCAGCTTGAGAGGAGGGACCGGGGCCAACGTCCTGACTTTC. Protein sequence: CASSLRGGTGANVLTF.

V usage is TRBV6-5 and J usage is TRBJ1-1; TRBD1 agrees at 8 bases. V lost 0 bases, J lost 3 bases, and 3 bases stayed unmatched. CDR3 size: 15 residues. Germline V gives CDR1 MNHEY, CDR2 SVGAGI. The CDR3 DNA is TGTGCCAGCAGTTACTCGAACAGGGGGTACACTGAAGCTTTCTTT. As protein: CASSYSNRGYTEAFF.

Concerning this clone: This CDR3 is also generated by other DNA sequences in the sample. V and J are TRBV25-1 and TRBJ1-4, with 11 bases aligning to TRBD1. Germline CDR1 is MGHDK and CDR2 is SYGVNS. CDR3 length equals 15 residues. The ends lost 8 bases at V and 8 bases at J; junction bases unmatched: 10. The CDR3 coding sequence is TGTGCCAGCTCTCCCCCCGGGACAGGGGGGGAAAAACTGTTTTTT. Translation gives CASSPPGTGGEKLFF.